This T cell receptor (beta chain) came from a study of control samples from healthy donors and cancer patients. Profiling relied on immunoSEQ multiplex PCR, and the TCRdb table lists in-frame clones only, not all of them. The sample contains 85,000 to 95,000 clones, roughly 90% of which appear only once. This clone was recorded only once. The sample was blood. This sequence originates from a woman under 40 in good health.

The CDR3 here is CASSDKAGPSHEKLFF. The CDR3 DNA reads as TGTGCCAGCAGTGATAAAGCTGGACCTAGTCATGAAAAACTGTTTTTT. The V call is TRBV2, the J call TRBJ1-4, with D hard to call. The CDR3 has 16 amino acids. Trimming removed 3 bases at V and 6 bases at J, with 17 bases between. CDR1 and CDR2 (germline): SNHLY, FYNNEI.